This T cell receptor (beta chain) is drawn from a study of T cell responses to AZD1222 COVID-19 vaccine. Comment on this clone: Its target is unknown.

Assay: immunoSEQ multiplex PCR; the TCRdb copy retains only in-frame clones and omits some. Among about 150,000 clones listed, about 91% were seen once. Study-wide results and caveats: Following two doses of AZD1222, Spike-specific TCR breadth and depth rose. Unmutated variant regions reportedly attract nearly half of all spike-specific TCRs.

This clonotype was obtained from an adult in good health. Sequences were derived from peripheral blood, sampled on day 0 of MenACWY control vaccination.

DNA of the CDR3: TGTGCCAGCAGCTTAGCCGAAGCGAATACGCAGTATTTT. It is translated as CASSLAEANTQYF. This chain joins TRBV7-8 and TRBJ2-3; no definite D call. From germline, CDR1 is SGHVS and CDR2 FQNEAQ. The CDR3 contains 13 residues. Trimming took off 0 bases at V and 7 bases at J, with 8 bases between the two ends.